What follows are 2 T cell receptor beta chains derived from one specimen sequenced in a study of T cells of healthy individuals. TCRdb reanalysed the 5' RACE reads using MiXCR and keeps one entry per CDR3 protein. The repertoire includes about 53,000 distinct CDR3 sequences, approximately 14% of them detected once, and approximately 16% sits in the top ten. The receptors shown here come from a human donor in good health.

Many counts were recorded for this clonotype. The rearrangement uses TRBV13 and TRBJ2-2; D may be TRBD2 (6 bases). CDR1 and CDR2 (germline): PRHDT, FYEKMQ (reference sequence). This CDR3 contains 17 residues. The V and J ends lost 0 bases and 1 base respectively, with 12 bases between them. CDR3 in amino acids: CASSLGGRAGNTGELFF. CDR3 nucleotide sequence: TGTGCCAGCAGCTTAGGAGGGCGAGCGGGGAACACCGGGGAGCTGTTTTTT.

This clonotype has a count of ten or more. The CDR3: CASSLSTRMLGGNEQFF. DNA of the CDR3: TGTGCCAGCAGCTTAAGCACCAGGATGCTTGGGGGGAATGAGCAGTTCTTC. The V gene is TRBV7-2, the J gene TRBJ2-1; the D gene is possibly TRBD2 (6 bases). The CDR3 is made up of 17 amino acids. V lost 2 bases and J lost 7, with 21 bases in between. Germline V gene data show CDR1 as SGHTA and CDR2 as FQGNSA.